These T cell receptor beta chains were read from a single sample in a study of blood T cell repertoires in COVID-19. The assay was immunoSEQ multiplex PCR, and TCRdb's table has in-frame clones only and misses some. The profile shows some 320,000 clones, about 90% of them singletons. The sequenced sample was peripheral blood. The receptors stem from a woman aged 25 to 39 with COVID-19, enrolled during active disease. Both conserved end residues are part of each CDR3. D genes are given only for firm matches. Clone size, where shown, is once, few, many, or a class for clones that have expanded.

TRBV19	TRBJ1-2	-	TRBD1	TGTGCCAGTAGCCCGGGACAGGGAGGTGGCTACACCTTC	CASSPGQGGGYTF
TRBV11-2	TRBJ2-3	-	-	TGTGCCAGCAGCTTAGCGGGGGTTAGAGATACGCAGTATTTT	CASSLAGVRDTQYF
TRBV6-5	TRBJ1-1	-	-	TGTGCCACGCTACGTGGGCACACTGAAGCTTTCTTT	CATLRGHTEAFF
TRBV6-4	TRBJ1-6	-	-	TGTGCCAGCAGTGAGCGACAGCTAACACCCCTCCACTTT	CASSERQLTPLHF
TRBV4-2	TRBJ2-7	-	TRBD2	TGTGCCAGCAGCCAAGATTTGGGACTAGCGATGGGGCAGCAGTACTTC	CASSQDLGLAMGQQYF
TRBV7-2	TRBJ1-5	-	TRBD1	TGTGCCAGCAGCTTATCGCCACAGGGGGGTCTTCAGCCCCAGCATTTT	CASSLSPQGGLQPQHF
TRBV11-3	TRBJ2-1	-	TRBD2	TGTGCCATAGCCGGGACTAGCGGGGGGGCCACCTACAATGAGCAGTTCTTC	CAIAGTSGGATYNEQFF
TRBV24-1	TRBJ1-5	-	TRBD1	TGTGCCACCAGTTGGGCAGGGGGAGGTCAGCCCCAGCATTTT	CATSWAGGGQPQHF
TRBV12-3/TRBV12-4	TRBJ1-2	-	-	TGTGCCAGCAGTTTCGACAGGAGCTATGGCTACACCTTC	CASSFDRSYGYTF
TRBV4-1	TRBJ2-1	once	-	TGCGCCAGCAGCCGCACCGGGGCGGGGAATGAGCAGTTCTTC	CASSRTGAGNEQFF
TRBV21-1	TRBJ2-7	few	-	TGTGCCAGCAGCAAACCCCCCCAGTGCGGGGGTCCCGACGAGCAGTACTTC	CASSKPPQCGGPDEQYF
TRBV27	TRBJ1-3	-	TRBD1	TGTGCCAGCAGTTTAAGGGCGGGACAGAGCCAAGGAAACACCATATATTTT	CASSLRAGQSQGNTIYF
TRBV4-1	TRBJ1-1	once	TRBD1	TGCGCCAGCAGCCCCGGGACAGGGAACACTGAAGCTTTCTTT	CASSPGTGNTEAFF
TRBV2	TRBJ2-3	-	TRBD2	TGTGCCAGCACCACGGGGGGGCAGTTCACAGATACGCAGTATTTT	CASTTGGQFTDTQYF
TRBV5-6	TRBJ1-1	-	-	TGTGCCAGCAGCTTGGGAGGGAACACTGAAGCTTTCTTT	CASSLGGNTEAFF
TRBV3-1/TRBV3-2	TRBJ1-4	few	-	TGTGCCAGCAGCCAACGGGGGGGGAGATCAACTAATGAAAAACTGTTTTTT	CASSQRGGRSTNEKLFF
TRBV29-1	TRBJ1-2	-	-	TGCAGCGTTGTGGATGGGGGGAGCTATGGCTACACCTTC	CSVVDGGSYGYTF
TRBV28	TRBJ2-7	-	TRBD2	TGTGCCAGCAGGGTAGCGGGGGTAAGGGGCGAGCAGTACTTC	CASRVAGVRGEQYF
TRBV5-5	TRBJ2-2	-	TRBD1	TGTGCCAGCAGCTCCCGGGACAGGCTTTCCGGGGAGCTGTTTTTT	CASSSRDRLSGELFF
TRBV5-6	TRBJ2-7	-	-	TGTGCCAGCAGCTTGGCAGGACTGATCTACGAGCAGTACTTC	CASSLAGLIYEQYF
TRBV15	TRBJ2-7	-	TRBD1	TGTGCCACCAGAGGGACTGGACAGGGAAGCTACGAGCAGTACTTC	CATRGTGQGSYEQYF
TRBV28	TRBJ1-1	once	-	TGTGCCAGCAGTTTACCTGCCAGGAACACTGAAGCTTTCTTT	CASSLPARNTEAFF
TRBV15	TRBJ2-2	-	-	TGTGCCACCAGGGCACAGGGAACCGGGGAGCTGTTTTTT	CATRAQGTGELFF
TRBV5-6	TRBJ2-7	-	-	TGTGCCAGCAGCTTGGGAGGGGAGCAGTACTTC	CASSLGGEQYF
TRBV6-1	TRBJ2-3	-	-	TGTGCCAGCAGTGAATTCACGGTGGGCGATACGCAGTATTTT	CASSEFTVGDTQYF
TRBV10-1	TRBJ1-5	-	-	TGCGCCAGCAGTACCGGGAGCGACGATCAGCCCCAGCATTTT	CASSTGSDDQPQHF
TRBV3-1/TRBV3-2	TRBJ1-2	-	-	TGTGCCAGCAGCCAATTCGGGGTTGCAGAAAACTATGGCTACACCTTC	CASSQFGVAENYGYTF
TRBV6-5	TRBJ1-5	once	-	TGTGCCAGCAGACGACGCGGGCTAAATCAACCCCAGCATTTT	CASRRRGLNQPQHF
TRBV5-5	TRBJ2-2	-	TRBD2	TGTGCCAGCGGCGGGGGGAGCGCGAACACCGGGGAGCTGTTTTTT	CASGGGSANTGELFF
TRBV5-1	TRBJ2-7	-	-	TGCGCCAGCAGCTTGGCGGACACATACGAGCAGTACTTC	CASSLADTYEQYF
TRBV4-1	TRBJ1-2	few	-	TGCGCCAGCAGCCAAGAGAGGGAATATGGCTACACCTTC	CASSQEREYGYTF
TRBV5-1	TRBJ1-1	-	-	TGCGCCAGCAGCGGGAGAGAAGAAGCTTTCTTT	CASSGREEAFF
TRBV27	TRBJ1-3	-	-	TGTGCCAGCAGTCTGGGGGGGGCAAGTGGAAACACCATATATTTT	CASSLGGASGNTIYF
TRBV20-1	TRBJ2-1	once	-	TGCAGTGCTAGTCCCCGCGGTCCCTACAATGAGCAGTTCTTC	CSASPRGPYNEQFF
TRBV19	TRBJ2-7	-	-	TGTGCCAGTAGTAAGACAGGTCCCCACGAGCAGTACTTC	CASSKTGPHEQYF
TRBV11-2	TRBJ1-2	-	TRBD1	TGTGCCAGCAGCCGGGGACAGGTCTATGGCTACACCTTC	CASSRGQVYGYTF
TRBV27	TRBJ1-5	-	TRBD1	TGTGCCAGCAGTTTAGGGGACAGGGGCAATCAGCCCCAGCATTTT	CASSLGDRGNQPQHF
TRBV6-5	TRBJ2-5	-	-	TGTGCCAGCAGTTACGGACTTGGGGGGTACCAAGAGACCCAGTACTTC	CASSYGLGGYQETQYF
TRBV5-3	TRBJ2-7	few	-	TGTGCCAGAAGCCCCCGTGAGTACTTC	CARSPREYF
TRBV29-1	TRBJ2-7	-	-	TGCAGCGCCTCGCAGGGGGGCGGTTATTCTTACGAGCAGTACTTC	CSASQGGGYSYEQYF
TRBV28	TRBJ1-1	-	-	TGTGCCAGCAGCCGGAGACAGGTTTTGAACACTGAAGCTTTCTTT	CASSRRQVLNTEAFF
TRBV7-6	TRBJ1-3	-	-	TGTGCCAGCGGGTCACGGGCTGGAAACACCATATATTTT	CASGSRAGNTIYF
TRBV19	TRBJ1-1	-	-	TGTGCCAGTAGTATATCTTTTCGGGGTAGGACTGAAGCTTTCTTT	CASSISFRGRTEAFF